This TCR beta chain was observed in a study of human T cells and chemical hapten exposure. Study background: Sensitizing treatment utilized 2% DPC over a 2 cm by 2 cm portion of upper inner arm skin. Alopecia areata, totalis or universalis affected patients who were mostly female.

Study-level results: TCRs whose frequency exceeded 1 in 1000 remained the same following DPC sensitization.

Time point given: patch test 2, 6 weeks after DPC sensitization. The treatment: therapeutic diphenylcyclopropenone sensitization with weekly scalp DPC. Per germline, CDR1 SNHLY and CDR2 FYNNEI. This CDR3 comprises 15 residues. V was clipped by 5 bases and J by 5 bases; unmatched bases: 6. Points on this clonotype: Its target is unknown.

Via MiXCR, TCRdb re-called the RACE reads, giving one row per CDR3 protein. The repertoire holds 80,000 to 100,000 distinct CDR3 sequences, with 10% as singletons. The sequencing here drew on whole blood, taken in connection with sensitization to the hapten diphenylcyclopropenone (DPC). The receptor's source is a woman aged 45-59 years with alopecia areata. Some clones in this sample may be carry-over from other donors' samples. The rearrangement links TRBV2 to TRBJ2-3; 11 bases are shared with TRBD1. The CDR3 DNA is TGTGCCAGCAGTCCGGGACAGGGGGGAGGAGATACGCAGTATTTT. As protein: CASSPGQGGGDTQYF.